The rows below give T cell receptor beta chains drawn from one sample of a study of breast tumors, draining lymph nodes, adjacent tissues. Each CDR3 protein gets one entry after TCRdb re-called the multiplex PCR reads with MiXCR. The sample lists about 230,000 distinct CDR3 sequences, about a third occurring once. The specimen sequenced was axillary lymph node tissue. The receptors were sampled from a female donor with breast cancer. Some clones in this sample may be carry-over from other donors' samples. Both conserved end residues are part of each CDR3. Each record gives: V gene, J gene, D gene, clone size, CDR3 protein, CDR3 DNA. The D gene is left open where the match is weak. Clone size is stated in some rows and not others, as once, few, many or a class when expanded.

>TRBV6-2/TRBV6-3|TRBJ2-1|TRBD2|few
CASSYQPGLAGVRGSNEQFF
TGTGCCAGCAGTTACCAACCTGGACTAGCGGGAGTCCGGGGGAGCAATGAGCAGTTCTTC
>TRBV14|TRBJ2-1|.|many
CASSHGTGNGEQFF
TGTGCCAGCAGCCATGGGACTGGTAACGGTGAGCAGTTCTTC
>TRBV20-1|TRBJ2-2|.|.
CSARPPSGELFF
TGCAGTGCTAGACCCCCAAGCGGGGAGCTGTTTTTT
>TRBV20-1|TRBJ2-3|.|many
CSARVADTQYF
TGCAGTGCTAGAGTGGCAGATACGCAGTATTTT
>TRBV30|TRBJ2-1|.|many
CAWMGLSYNEQFF
TGTGCCTGGATGGGGCTGTCATACAATGAGCAGTTCTTC
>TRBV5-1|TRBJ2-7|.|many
CASSLSDSRHEQYF
TGCGCCAGCAGCTTGTCGGACTCCCGCCACGAGCAGTACTTC
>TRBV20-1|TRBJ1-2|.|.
CSARTRGVSYGYTF
TGCAGTGCTAGAACTAGGGGCGTGAGCTATGGCTACACCTTC
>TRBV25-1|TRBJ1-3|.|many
CASSASWGHSGNTIYF
TGTGCCAGCAGTGCATCTTGGGGGCACTCTGGAAACACCATATATTTT
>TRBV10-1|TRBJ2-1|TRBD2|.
CASSDPMGGYNEQFF
TGCGCCAGCAGTGACCCAATGGGGGGGTACAATGAGCAGTTCTTC
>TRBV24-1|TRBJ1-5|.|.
CATSSQHF
TGTGCCACCTCTTCCCAGCATTTT
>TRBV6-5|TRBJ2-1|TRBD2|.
CASSSPLGGGSYNEQFF
TGTGCCAGCAGTTCTCCGCTTGGGGGGGGCTCCTACAATGAGCAGTTCTTC
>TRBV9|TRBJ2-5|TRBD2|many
CASSVGGLAGRETQYF
TGTGCCAGCAGCGTAGGGGGACTAGCGGGTCGAGAGACCCAGTACTTC
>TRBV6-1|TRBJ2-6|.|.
CASRKSTGGFSGANVLTF
TGTGCCAGCAGGAAGAGCACAGGCGGTTTCTCTGGGGCCAACGTCCTGACTTTC
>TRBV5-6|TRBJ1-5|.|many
CASSSDRGHGSNQPQHF
TGTGCCAGCAGCTCTGACCGGGGCCATGGTAGCAATCAGCCCCAGCATTTT
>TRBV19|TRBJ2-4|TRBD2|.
CATGGGGWGTKNIQYF
TGTGCCACGGGGGGGGGGGGATGGGGAACCAAAAACATTCAGTACTTC
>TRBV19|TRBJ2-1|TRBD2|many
CASRTSGILNEQFF
TGTGCCAGCCGGACTAGCGGGATACTCAATGAGCAGTTCTTC
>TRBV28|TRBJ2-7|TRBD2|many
CASSLLAGAWREQYF
TGTGCCAGCAGTCTCCTAGCGGGAGCTTGGAGGGAGCAGTACTTC
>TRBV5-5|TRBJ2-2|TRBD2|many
CASSLGTSASGELFF
TGTGCCAGCAGCTTAGGTACTAGCGCGTCCGGGGAGCTGTTTTTT
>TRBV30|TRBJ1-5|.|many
CAWSEGSNQPQHF
TGTGCCTGGAGTGAAGGCAGCAATCAGCCCCAGCATTTT
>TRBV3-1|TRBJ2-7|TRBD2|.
CASGLAGSYEQYF
TGTGCCAGCGGCCTAGCGGGATCCTACGAGCAGTACTTC
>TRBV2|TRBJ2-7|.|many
CASKGGSGSYEQYF
TGTGCCAGCAAAGGGGGTAGCGGCTCCTACGAGCAGTACTTC
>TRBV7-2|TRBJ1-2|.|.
CACSPTTNYGYTF
TGTGCCTGCAGTCCCACAACTAACTATGGCTACACCTTC
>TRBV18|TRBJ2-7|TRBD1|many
CASSPRPGQGYEQYF
TGTGCCAGCTCACCACGACCGGGACAGGGATACGAGCAGTACTTC
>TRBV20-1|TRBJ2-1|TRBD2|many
CSALGLAGNEQFF
TGCAGTGCTCTTGGACTAGCGGGAAATGAGCAGTTCTTC
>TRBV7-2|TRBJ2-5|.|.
CASSLAGDETQYF
TGTGCCAGCAGCTTAGCAGGGGACGAGACCCAGTACTTC
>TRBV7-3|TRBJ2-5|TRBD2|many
CASSPAATSGPQQPQYF
TGTGCCAGCAGCCCAGCGGCGACTAGCGGACCCCAACAGCCCCAGTACTTC
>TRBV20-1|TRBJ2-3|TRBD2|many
CSSGSADTDTQYF
TGCAGTAGCGGGAGCGCAGACACAGATACGCAGTATTTT
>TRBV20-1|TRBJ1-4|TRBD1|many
CSARDHRGGEKLFF
TGCAGTGCTAGAGATCACAGGGGAGGGGAAAAACTGTTTTTT
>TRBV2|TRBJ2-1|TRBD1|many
CASSETRTRQGASNEQFF
TGTGCCAGCAGTGAGACGAGGACTCGACAGGGGGCAAGCAATGAGCAGTTCTTC
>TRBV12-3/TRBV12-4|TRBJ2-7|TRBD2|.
CASTSGLAVDEQYF
TGTGCCAGCACCTCGGGACTAGCGGTTGACGAGCAGTACTTC
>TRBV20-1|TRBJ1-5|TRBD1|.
CSARRGLQPQHF
TGCAGTGCTCGCAGGGGGCTTCAGCCCCAGCATTTT
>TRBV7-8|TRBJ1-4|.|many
CASSLQNHGQRNEKLFF
TGTGCCAGCAGCTTACAAAATCATGGGCAGCGTAATGAAAAACTGTTTTTT
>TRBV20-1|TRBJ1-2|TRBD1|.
CSAGGRGIGYTF
TGCAGTGCAGGGGGCAGGGGGATTGGCTACACCTTC
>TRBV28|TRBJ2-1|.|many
CASSALAAKFF
TGTGCCAGCAGCGCGTTAGCAGCCAAGTTCTTC
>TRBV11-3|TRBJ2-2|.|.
CASSLGTRTGELFF
TGTGCCAGCAGCCTCGGCACGCGGACCGGGGAGCTGTTTTTT
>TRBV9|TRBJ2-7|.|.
CASSPVKTGYERSF
TGTGCCAGCAGCCCGGTGAAGACAGGCTACGAGCGGTCCTTC
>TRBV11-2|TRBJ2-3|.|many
CASSLWVGGTDTQYF
TGTGCCAGCAGCTTATGGGTCGGGGGCACAGATACGCAGTATTTT
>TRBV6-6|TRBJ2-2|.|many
CASSPFKGSRTGELFF
TGTGCCAGCTCCCCATTTAAGGGGAGTCGAACCGGGGAGCTGTTTTTT
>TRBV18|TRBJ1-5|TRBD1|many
CASSPRDSRNQPQHF
TGTGCCAGCTCACCTCGGGACAGTCGAAATCAGCCCCAGCATTTT
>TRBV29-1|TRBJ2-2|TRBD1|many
CSALDRGGNTGELFF
TGCAGCGCCCTCGACAGGGGTGGGAACACCGGGGAGCTGTTTTTT
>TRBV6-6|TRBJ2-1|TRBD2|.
CASSHEGGINEQFF
TGTGCCAGCAGTCACGAGGGAGGGATCAATGAGCAGTTCTTC
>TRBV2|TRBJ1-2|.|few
CASKTGSNYGYTF
TGTGCTAGCAAAACGGGGTCCAACTATGGCTACACCTTC
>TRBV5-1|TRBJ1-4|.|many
CASRGGSDEKLFF
TGCGCCAGCCGAGGGGGAAGTGATGAAAAACTGTTTTTT
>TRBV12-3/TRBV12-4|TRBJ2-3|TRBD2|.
CASSRGLAGAVTQYF
TGTGCCAGCAGTCGGGGACTAGCGGGAGCGGTTACGCAGTATTTT
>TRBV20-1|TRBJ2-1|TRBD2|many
CSARDPISGREQFF
TGCAGTGCTAGAGACCCTATTAGCGGGAGGGAACAGTTCTTC
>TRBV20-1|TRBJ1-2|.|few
CSARDLGRALYTF
TGCAGTGCTAGAGATCTGGGTCGTGCCCTCTACACCTTC
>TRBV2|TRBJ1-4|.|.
CAREGATNEKLFF
TGTGCTAGAGAGGGGGCAACTAATGAAAAACTGTTTTTT
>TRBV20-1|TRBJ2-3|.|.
CSALYGGDVDTQYF
TGCAGTGCCCTTTATGGGGGAGACGTAGATACGCAGTATTTT